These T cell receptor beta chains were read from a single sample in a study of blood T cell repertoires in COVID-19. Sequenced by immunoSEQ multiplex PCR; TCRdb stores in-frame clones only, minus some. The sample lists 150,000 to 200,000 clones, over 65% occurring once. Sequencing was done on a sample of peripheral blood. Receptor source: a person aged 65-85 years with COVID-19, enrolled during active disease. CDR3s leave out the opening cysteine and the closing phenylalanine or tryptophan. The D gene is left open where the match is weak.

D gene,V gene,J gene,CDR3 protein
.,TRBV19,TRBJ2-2,ASSSGNTGELF
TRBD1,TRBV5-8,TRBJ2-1,ASSLRDRGHNEQF
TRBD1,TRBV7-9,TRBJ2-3,ASSSTGASTDTQY
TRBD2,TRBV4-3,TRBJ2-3,ASSQSSSGGTDTQY
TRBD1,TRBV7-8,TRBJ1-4,ASSPDRVTGISRRGEKLF
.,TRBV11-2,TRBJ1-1,ASSLGSAGLNTEAF
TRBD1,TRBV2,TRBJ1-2,ATLFNTGGSGVYT
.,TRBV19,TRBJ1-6,ASRTDRNNSPLH
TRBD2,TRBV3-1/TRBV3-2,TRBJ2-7,ASSQDQPSGGYEQY
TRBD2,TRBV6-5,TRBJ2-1,ASNPSGVSYNEQF
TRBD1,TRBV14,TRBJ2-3,ASSQAPTGRTDTQY
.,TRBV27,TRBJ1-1,ASSSSRGHTEAF
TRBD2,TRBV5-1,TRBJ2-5,ASSLEASGGPGGTQY
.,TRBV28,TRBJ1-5,ASSKAGEYQPQH
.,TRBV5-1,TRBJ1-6,ASSLAQANSPLH
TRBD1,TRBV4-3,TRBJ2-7,ASSQELTGAYEQY
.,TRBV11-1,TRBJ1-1,ASSGPGGIDTEAF
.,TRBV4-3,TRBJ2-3,ASSQDSLVRY
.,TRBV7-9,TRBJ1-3,ASRPSGTGNTIY
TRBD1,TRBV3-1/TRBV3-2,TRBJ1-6,ASSRTGNNSPLH
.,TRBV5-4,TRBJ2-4,ASSPRGSEVAKNIQY
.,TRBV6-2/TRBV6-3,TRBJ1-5,ASSDLTRTVKQPQH
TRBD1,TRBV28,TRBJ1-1,ASIRAGGHEAF
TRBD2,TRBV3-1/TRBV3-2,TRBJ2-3,ASSQDRKRGFDTQY
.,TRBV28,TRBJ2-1,ASSSVQGSSYNEQF
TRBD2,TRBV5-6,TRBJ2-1,ASLREASYNEQF
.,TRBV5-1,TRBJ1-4,ASSSQAGRKEKLF
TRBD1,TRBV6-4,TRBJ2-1,ASSVDRGGYNEQF
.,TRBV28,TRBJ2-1,ASGSGPGEQF
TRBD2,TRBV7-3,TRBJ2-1,ASSPPGGFEQF
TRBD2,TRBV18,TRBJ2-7,ASSPGLAGFLPSSYEQY
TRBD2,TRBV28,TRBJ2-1,ASTFTGGRNEQF
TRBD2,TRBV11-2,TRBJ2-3,ASSPRLAGVARDTDTQY
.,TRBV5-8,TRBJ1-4,ATSTGTEPTNEKLF
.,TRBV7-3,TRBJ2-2,ASSLIRGAGELF
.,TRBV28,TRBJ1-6,ASSLSTDSPLH
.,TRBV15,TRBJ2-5,ATIKGQTQY
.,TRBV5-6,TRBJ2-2,ASSSTNSQGELF
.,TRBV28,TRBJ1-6,ASSLSRDSPLH
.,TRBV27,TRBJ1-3,ASSSLAGNTIY
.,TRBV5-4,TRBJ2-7,ASSLTPSSYEQY
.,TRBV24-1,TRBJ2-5,ATSLKADRWETQY
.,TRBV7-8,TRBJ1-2,ASSLARRGMVYGYT
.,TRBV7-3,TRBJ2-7,ASSQGGEVSGTPTYEQY
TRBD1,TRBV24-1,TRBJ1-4,ATSDPGQGETNEKLF
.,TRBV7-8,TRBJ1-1,ASSLGTPNTEAF
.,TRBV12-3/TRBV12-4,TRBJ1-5,ASSSRGPQH
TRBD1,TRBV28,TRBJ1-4,ACHSGQRNEKLF
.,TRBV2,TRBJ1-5,ASSWTYNQPQH
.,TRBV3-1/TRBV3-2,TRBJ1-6,ASSQADSPLH
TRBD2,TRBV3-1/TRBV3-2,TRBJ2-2,ASSQDRAGGETGELF
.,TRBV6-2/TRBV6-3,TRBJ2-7,ASSYLEGSYEQY
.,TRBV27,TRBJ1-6,ASSLSPWGGYSPLH
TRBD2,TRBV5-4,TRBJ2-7,ASRNGTSGIIEQY